This T cell receptor (beta chain) is drawn from a study of CXCR3-negative and CXCR3-positive naive CD8 T cells. TRB cDNA was prepared as libraries by UMI-labeled 5' RACE. TCRdb processed the 5' RACE reads again and assigns one entry to each CDR3 protein, with no DNA. This listing includes about 120,000 distinct CDR3 sequences. The CDR3 covers 15 residues. Germline CDR1 is DFQATT and CDR2 is SNEGSKA (reference sequence). Study results and limitations: Comparison of naive subsets found surface CD5 to be comparable, and TCR strength was inferred on the basis of TRB CDR3 properties.

A note on this clonotype: Its antigen is not known.

This receptor was identified in a human donor in good health. Some clones in this sample may be carry-over from other donors' samples. Sequencing input: naive CXCR3- CD8+ T cells from blood. Subset in this sample: CD45RO-CCR7+CD27+CD95- naive CD8+ T cells lacking CXCR3 (TNR3-). This chain joins TRBV20-1 and TRBJ2-7; TCRdb selects TRBD1, and the lack of DNA leaves this call unchecked. The CDR3 loop is CSARDLGGHVYEQYF.